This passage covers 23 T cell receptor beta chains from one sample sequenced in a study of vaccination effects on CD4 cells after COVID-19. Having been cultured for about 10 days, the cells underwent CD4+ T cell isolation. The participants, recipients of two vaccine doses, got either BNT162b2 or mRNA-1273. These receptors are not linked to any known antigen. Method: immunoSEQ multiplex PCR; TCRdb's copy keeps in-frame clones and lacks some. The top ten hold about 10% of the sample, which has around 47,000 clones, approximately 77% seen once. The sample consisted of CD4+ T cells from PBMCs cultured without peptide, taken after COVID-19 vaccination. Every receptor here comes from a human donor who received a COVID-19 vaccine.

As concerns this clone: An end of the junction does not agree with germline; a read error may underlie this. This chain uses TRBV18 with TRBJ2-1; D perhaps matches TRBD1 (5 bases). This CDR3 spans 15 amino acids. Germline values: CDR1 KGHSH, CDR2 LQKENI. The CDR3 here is CASLPRAGSSNEQFF. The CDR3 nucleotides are TGTGCCAGCTTACCCAGGGCTGGGTCCTCCAATGAGCAGTTCTTC.

The DNA of the CDR3 is TGTGCCAGCAGTTACGGGGACAGGGATATAGATACGCAGTATTTT. This translates into CASSYGDRDIDTQYF. The V gene is TRBV6-2 or TRBV6-3, the J gene TRBJ2-3; TRBD1 matches at 9 bases. The trim removed 2 bases at V and 5 bases at J, leaving 5 bases unmatched. The CDR3 covers 15 residues. The germline V gene encodes CDR1 MNHEY and CDR2 SVGEGT.

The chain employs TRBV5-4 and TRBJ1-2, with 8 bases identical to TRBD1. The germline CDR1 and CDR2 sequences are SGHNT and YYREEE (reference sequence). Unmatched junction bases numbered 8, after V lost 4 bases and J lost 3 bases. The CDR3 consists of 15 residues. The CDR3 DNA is TGTGCCAGCAGCCAGATGACAGGGGAAGACTATGGCTACACCTTC. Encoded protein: CASSQMTGEDYGYTF.

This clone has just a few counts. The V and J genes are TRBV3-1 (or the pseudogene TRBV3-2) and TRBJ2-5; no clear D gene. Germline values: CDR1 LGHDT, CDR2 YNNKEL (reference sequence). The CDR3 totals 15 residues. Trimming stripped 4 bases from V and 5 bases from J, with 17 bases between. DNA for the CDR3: TGTGCCAGCAGCCCCTCTTTCTCCGGGCGGGAGACCCAGTACTTC. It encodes CASSPSFSGRETQYF.

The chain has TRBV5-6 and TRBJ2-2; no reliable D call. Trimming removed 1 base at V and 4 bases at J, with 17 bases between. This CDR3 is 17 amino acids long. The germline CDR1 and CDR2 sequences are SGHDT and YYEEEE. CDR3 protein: CASSLPGSITPTGELFF. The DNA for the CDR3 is TGTGCCAGCAGCTTGCCGGGCTCCATAACCCCCACCGGGGAGCTGTTTTTT.

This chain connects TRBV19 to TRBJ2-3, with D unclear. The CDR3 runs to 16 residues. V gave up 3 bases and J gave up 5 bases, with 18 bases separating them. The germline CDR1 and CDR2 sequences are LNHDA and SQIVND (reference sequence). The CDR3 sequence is CASSIGLESVKDTQYF. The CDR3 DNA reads TGTGCCAGTAGTATCGGCCTAGAATCCGTTAAAGATACGCAGTATTTT.

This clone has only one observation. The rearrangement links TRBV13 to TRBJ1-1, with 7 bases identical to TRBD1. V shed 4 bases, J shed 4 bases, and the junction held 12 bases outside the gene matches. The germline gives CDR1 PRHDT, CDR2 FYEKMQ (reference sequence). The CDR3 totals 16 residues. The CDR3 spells CASSSRQGFLSTEAFF. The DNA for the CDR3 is TGTGCCAGCAGCTCGCGACAGGGATTTTTGAGCACTGAAGCTTTCTTT.

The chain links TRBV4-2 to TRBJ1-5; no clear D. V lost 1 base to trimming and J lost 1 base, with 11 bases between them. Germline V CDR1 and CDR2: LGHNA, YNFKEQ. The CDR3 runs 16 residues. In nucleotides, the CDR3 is TGTGCCAGCAGCCAAGTGGGGTTGGAAAGCAATCAGCCCCAGCATTTT. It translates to CASSQVGLESNQPQHF.

The chain's CDR3 is CASSHLKAKTGPTNQPQHF. The CDR3 DNA reads TGTGCCAGCAGCCATCTTAAGGCTAAAACAGGGCCGACTAATCAGCCCCAGCATTTT. The J gene is TRBJ1-5, the V gene TRBV7-2, with TRBD1 as a possible D gene (6 bases). V dropped 5 bases and J dropped 4 bases, with 27 bases sitting between them. Germline V CDR1 and CDR2: SGHTA, FQGNSA. This CDR3 is built from 19 residues.

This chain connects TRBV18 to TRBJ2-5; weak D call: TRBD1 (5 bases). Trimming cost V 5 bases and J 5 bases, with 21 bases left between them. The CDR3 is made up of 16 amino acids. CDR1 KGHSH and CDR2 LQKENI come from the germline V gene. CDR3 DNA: TGTGCCAGCTCATTGCTGACCCAGGGTGGGGCCGAGACCCAGTACTTC. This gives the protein CASSLLTQGGAETQYF. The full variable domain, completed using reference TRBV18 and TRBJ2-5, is NAGVMQNPRHLVRRRGQEARLRCSPMKGHSHVYWYRQLPEEGLKFMVYLQKENIIDESGMPKERFSAEFPKEGPSILRIQQVVRGDSAAYFCASSLLTQGGAETQYFGPGTRLLVL.

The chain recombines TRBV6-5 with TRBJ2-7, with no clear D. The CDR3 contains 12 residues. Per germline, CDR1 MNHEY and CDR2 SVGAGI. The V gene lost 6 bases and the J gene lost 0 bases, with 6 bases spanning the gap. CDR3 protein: CASSSSSYEQYF. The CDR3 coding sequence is TGTGCCAGCAGCTCTAGCTCCTACGAGCAGTACTTC.

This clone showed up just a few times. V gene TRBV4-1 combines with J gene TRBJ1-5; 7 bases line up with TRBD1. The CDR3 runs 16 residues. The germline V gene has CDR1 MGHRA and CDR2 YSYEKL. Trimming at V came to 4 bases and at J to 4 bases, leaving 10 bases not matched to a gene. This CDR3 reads CASSPLDREGNQPQHF. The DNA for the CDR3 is TGCGCCAGCAGCCCTCTCGACAGGGAAGGGAATCAGCCCCAGCATTTT.

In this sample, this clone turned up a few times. In nucleotides, the CDR3 is TGTGCCACCAGCAGAGATAACAGACTAAACATTCAGTACTTC. Its protein product is CATSRDNRLNIQYF. The chain employs TRBV15 and TRBJ2-4; the D is unclear. The V end was cut by 0 bases, the J end by 6 bases, with 9 bases between. The CDR3 sequence is 14 residues long. Looked up from germline, CDR1 is LNHNV and CDR2 is YYDKDF (reference sequence).

DNA of the CDR3: TGTGCCATCAGTGAATCGAGTCCCATCAGGACCCAGTACTTC. Amino acids: CAISESSPIRTQYF. The J gene is TRBJ2-5, the V gene TRBV10-3; D ambiguous. The CDR3 runs 14 residues. CDR1 and CDR2 from the germline V gene are ENHRY and SYGVKD. The V and J ends lost 3 bases and 7 bases respectively, with 15 bases between them.

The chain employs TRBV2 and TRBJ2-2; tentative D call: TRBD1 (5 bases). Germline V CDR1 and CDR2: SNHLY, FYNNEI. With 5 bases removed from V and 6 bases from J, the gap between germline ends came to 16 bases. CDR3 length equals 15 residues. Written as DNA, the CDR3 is TGTGCCAGCAGTAAGACAGAGCCCCTCGCCGGGGAGCTGTTTTTT. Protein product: CASSKTEPLAGELFF. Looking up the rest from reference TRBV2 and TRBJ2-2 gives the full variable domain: EPEVTQTPSHQVTQMGQEVILRCVPISNHLYFYWYRQILGQKVEFLVSFYNNEISEKSEIFDDQFSVERPDGSNFTLKIRSTKLEDSAMYFCASSKTEPLAGELFFGEGSRLTVL.

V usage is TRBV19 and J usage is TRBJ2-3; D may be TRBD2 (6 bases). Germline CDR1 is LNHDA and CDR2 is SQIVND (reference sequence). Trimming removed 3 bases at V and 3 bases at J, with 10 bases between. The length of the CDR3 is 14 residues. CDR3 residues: CASSIGGFTDTQYF. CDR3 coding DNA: TGTGCCAGTAGTATCGGGGGATTTACAGATACGCAGTATTTT.

CDR3: CASSRGGEQFF. As DNA, the CDR3 is TGCGCCAGCAGCCGGGGGGGTGAGCAGTTCTTC. The J gene is TRBJ2-1, the V gene TRBV4-1; TRBD2 matches 7 bases. Germline V gene sequence: CDR1 MGHRA, CDR2 YSYEKL. The CDR3 length is 11 residues. The trim removed 4 bases at V and 9 bases at J, leaving 0 bases unmatched.

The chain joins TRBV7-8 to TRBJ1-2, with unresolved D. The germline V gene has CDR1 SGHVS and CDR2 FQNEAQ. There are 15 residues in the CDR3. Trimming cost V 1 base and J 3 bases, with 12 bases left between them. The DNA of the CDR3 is TGTGCCAGCAGCTTAGGGCTGCCCATCCACTATGGCTACACCTTC. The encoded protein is CASSLGLPIHYGYTF.

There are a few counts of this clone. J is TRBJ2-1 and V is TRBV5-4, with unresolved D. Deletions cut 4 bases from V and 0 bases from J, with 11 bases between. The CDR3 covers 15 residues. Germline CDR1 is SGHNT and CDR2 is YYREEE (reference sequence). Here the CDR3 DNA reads TGTGCCAGCAGCCAGGACCAAAACTCCTACAATGAGCAGTTCTTC. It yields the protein CASSQDQNSYNEQFF.

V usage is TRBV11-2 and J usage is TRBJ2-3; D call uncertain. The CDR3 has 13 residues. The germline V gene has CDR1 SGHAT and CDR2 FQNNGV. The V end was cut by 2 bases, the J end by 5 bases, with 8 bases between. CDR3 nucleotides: TGTGCCAGCAGCTTACAGCATGGAGATACGCAGTATTTT. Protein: CASSLQHGDTQYF. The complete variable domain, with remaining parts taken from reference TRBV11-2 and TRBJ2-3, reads EAGVAQSPRYKIIEKRQSVAFWCNPISGHATLYWYQQILGQGPKLLIQFQNNGVVDDSQLPKDRFSAERLKGVDSTLKIQPAKLEDSAVYLCASSLQHGDTQYFGPGTRLTVL.

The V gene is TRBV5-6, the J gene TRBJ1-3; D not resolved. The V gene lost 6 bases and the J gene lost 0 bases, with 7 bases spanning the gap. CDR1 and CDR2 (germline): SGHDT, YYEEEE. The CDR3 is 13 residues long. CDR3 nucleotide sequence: TGTGCCAGCACCGGGCTCTCTGGAAACACCATATATTTT. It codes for CASTGLSGNTIYF.

CDR3 bases: TGTGCCAGCAGTGACTCGTTGTATGGCTACACCTTC. Translation: CASSDSLYGYTF. The rearrangement links TRBV6-4 to TRBJ1-2; D uncertain. There are 12 residues in the CDR3. V lost 0 bases, J lost 5 bases, and 4 bases lay in between. Germline V gives CDR1 MRHNA, CDR2 SNTAGT.

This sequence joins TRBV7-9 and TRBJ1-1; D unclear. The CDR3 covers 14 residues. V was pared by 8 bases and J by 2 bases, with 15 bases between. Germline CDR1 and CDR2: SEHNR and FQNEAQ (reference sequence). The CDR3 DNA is TGTGCCAGCCAGATGAGAACAGCTAACACTGAAGCTTTCTTT. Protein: CASQMRTANTEAFF.